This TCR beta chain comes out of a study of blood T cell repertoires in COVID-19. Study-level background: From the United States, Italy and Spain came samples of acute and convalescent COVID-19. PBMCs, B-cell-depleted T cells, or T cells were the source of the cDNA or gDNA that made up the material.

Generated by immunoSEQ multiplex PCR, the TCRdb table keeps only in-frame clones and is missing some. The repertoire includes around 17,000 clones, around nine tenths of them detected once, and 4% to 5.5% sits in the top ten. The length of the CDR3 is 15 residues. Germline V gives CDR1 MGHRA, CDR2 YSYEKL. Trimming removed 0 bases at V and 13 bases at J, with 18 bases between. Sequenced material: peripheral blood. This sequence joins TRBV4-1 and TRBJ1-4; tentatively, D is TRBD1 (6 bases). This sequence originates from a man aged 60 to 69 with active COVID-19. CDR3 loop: CASSQDPQGGRGLFF. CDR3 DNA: TGCGCCAGCAGCCAAGATCCACAGGGTGGTAGGGGACTGTTTTTT.